This T cell receptor beta chain was profiled in a study of cytomegalovirus exposure and HLA in healthy donors. General study results and limits: An analysis done earlier found most TCR beta V segments productive about 87% or about 30% of the time.

A remark on this clone: Its cognate antigen is unknown.

Unrecorded immune exposures were likely, despite nominal health at sampling. PCR used 60 Vbeta primers and 13 Jbeta primers. Only in-frame clones appear in the TCRdb table, and some are missing; sequencing was by immunoSEQ multiplex PCR. There are under 200,000 clones in the sample; roughly 70% occur only once, and about 1.7% lies in the top ten. The V gene lost 3 bases and the J gene lost 2 bases, with 11 bases spanning the gap. Germline V lookup: CDR1 LNHDA, CDR2 SQIVND (reference sequence). The CDR3 runs 14 residues. The chain combines TRBV19 with TRBJ2-7; possibly TRBD2 for D (5 bases). This TCR came from a woman between 25 and 40 years old in good health and CMV-seronegative. The specimen was PBMCs. The CDR3 bases are TGTGCCAGTAGTATGGTCGGGGAGACCTACGAGCAGTACTTC. Encoded protein: CASSMVGETYEQYF.